A selection of T cell receptor beta chains follows, all from one sample in a study of OX40 agonist ivuxolimab in advanced cancers. Only in-frame clones appear in the TCRdb table, and some are missing; sequencing was by immunoSEQ multiplex PCR. The sample includes 40,000 to 50,000 clones, around nine tenths of them seen just once. This specimen was CD4+ or CD8+ T cells sorted from blood, taken in a trial of the OX40 agonist ivuxolimab. Receptor source: an adult with an advanced solid tumor such as melanoma, head and neck, liver or kidney cancer. The CDR3 runs from the conserved cysteine through the conserved F or W.

v_call cdr3_aa
TRBV2 CASSVGGPLSYEQYF
TRBV7-9 CASSPTGDIETQYF
TRBV7-8 CASSTGLALNNEQFF
TRBV19 CASSMGQTSVQPQHF
TRBV6-1 CASSGDGSYEQYF
TRBV6-1 CASSESRGGWETQYF
TRBV7-8 CASSPGTYTDTQYF
TRBV19 CASSSGTAVYEQYF
TRBV4-1 CASSQAGTLDEKLFF
TRBV6-5 CASSYSQETQYF
TRBV19 CASSRGREEETQYF
TRBV10-1 CASLHPLGETQYF
TRBV2 CASSGQETPNSPLHF
TRBV2 CASRLADYEQYF
TRBV18 CASSPRTGEGSYNEQFF
TRBV5-6 CASTLSGRPHEQYF
TRBV7-3 CASSLESGGWETQYF
TRBV30 CAWSAGGGETQYF
TRBV7-9 CASAGTGGETQYF
TRBV5-1 CASSPGLAGGSETQYF
TRBV5-1 CASSYTARGDSEKLFF
TRBV18 CASSPSSYEQFF
TRBV28 CASSPRTSGRATGDEQYF
TRBV14 CASSQDKAGSYSNQPQHF
TRBV2 CASSEAELGGEQFF
TRBV4-1 CASSHSGRHQETQYF
TRBV11-3 CASSLGSGLAHNEQFF
TRBV11-1 CASSRGIPPVDTQYF
TRBV2 CASNIRGNTEAFF
TRBV6-1 CASSEKRQGITGELFF
TRBV4-1 CASSQAGAKNIQYF
TRBV11-3 CASSFGPTGELFF
TRBV7-3 CASSLTGPDTQYF
TRBV6-5 CASSSQYGYTF
TRBV6-5 CASSSSSLRANTIYF
TRBV29-1 CSVETDSYEQYF
TRBV6-1 CASSDNWPDATQYF
TRBV7-9 CASSFNSIGTEAFF
TRBV19 CASSPNPGTGDHHEQFF
TRBV7-9 CASSSRTSGGTTDTQYF
TRBV5-1 CASSADRNSPLHF
TRBV9 CASRSYEQYF
TRBV19 CASSRGQYYGYTF
TRBV13 CASRLGGGADTIYF
TRBV6-1 CASSAGLAETQYF
TRBV6-5 CASSYSGRVYEQYF
TRBV4-2 CASSPAGLAGGGNEQFF
TRBV6-1 CASSGSTGASNQPQHF